A single sample gave rise to the 5 T cell receptor beta chains below, sequenced in a study of blood T cell repertoires in COVID-19. Method: immunoSEQ multiplex PCR; TCRdb's copy keeps in-frame clones and lacks some. The data show about 220,000 clones, approximately 83% seen once. The specimen sequenced was peripheral blood. These receptors all come from a woman aged 25 to 39 who had recovered from COVID-19.

This chain links TRBV2 with TRBJ2-3; D uncertain. CDR3 length equals 13 residues. In germline, CDR1 is SNHLY, CDR2 FYNNEI. V gave up 4 bases and J gave up 2 bases, with 7 bases separating them. CDR3 DNA: TGTGCCAGCAGTGGGCCGCACACAGATACGCAGTATTTT. The encoded protein is CASSGPHTDTQYF.

Here the CDR3 reads CASSLLTGRGADTQYF. DNA for the CDR3: TGTGCCAGCAGTTTATTGACAGGGCGAGGGGCAGATACGCAGTATTTT. V gene TRBV7-3 combines with J gene TRBJ2-3; 7 bases line up with TRBD1. The CDR3 sequence is 16 residues long. Trimming took 6 bases from V and 4 from J; bases not matched to a gene: 13. Germline CDR1 is SGHTA and CDR2 is FQGTGA.

V usage is TRBV5-1 and J usage is TRBJ1-3, with TRBD1 as a possible D gene (6 bases). Trimming cost V 6 bases and J 0 bases, with 19 bases left between them. CDR1 is SGHRS, CDR2 YFSETQ, per germline. The CDR3 loop spans 17 amino acids. The CDR3 sequence is CASKDKAGADSGNTIYF. The CDR3 nucleotides are TGCGCCAGCAAGGATAAGGCAGGGGCCGACTCTGGAAACACCATATATTTT.

V usage is TRBV10-3 and J usage is TRBJ2-6; TRBD1 matches 11 bases. This CDR3 has 18 amino acids. Losses at the gene ends were 9 bases for V and 3 bases for J; bases not matched to a gene: 13. Germline assignment: CDR1 ENHRY and CDR2 SYGVKD. CDR3 in DNA: TGTGCCATACACGAACCCGGACAGGGGGCAGGTGGGGCCAACGTCCTGACTTTC. It encodes CAIHEPGQGAGGANVLTF.

The CDR3 DNA reads as TGTGCCAGCAGTTTCGCATGGACAGCCTTCCTCTGGGGCGAGCAGTACTTC. This codes for CASSFAWTAFLWGEQYF. J is TRBJ2-7 and V is TRBV27; D might be TRBD1 (6 bases). CDR3 size: 17 residues. Germline V CDR1 and CDR2: MNHEY, SMNVEV (reference sequence). V shed 3 bases and J shed 6 bases, with 24 bases lying between them.